The 11 T cell receptor beta chains reported below all come from one sample, sequenced in a study of T cell clones after liver transplantation. Assay: immunoSEQ multiplex PCR; the TCRdb copy retains only in-frame clones and omits some. Here the sample spans 75,000 to 95,000 clones, approximately 87% being singletons. The starting material was CD4+ T cells from blood, obtained at the 22-month timepoint. The source of these receptors is a human patient who received a liver transplant. Some T cells may be the graft donor's.

This clone was detected many times. CDR3 bases: TGTGCCAGCGGACCTGGGAATTCACCCCTCCACTTT. This codes for CASGPGNSPLHF. V is TRBV14 and J is TRBJ1-6, with D uncertain. V was pared by 8 bases and J by 7 bases, with 9 bases between. The V gene's germline CDR1 is SGHDN and CDR2 FVKESK. The CDR3 loop spans 12 amino acids. The full variable domain, with the rest looked up from reference TRBV14 and TRBJ1-6, is EAGVTQFPSHSVIEKGQTVTLRCDPISGHDNLYWYRRVMGKEIKFLLHFVKESKQDESGMPNNRFLAERTGGTYSTLKVQPAELEDSGVYFCASGPGNSPLHFGNGTRLTVT.

This sequence joins TRBV19 and TRBJ1-4, with D unclear. CDR3 size: 12 residues. Per germline, CDR1 LNHDA and CDR2 SQIVND (reference sequence). V was pared by 2 bases and J by 7 bases, with 5 bases between. Here the CDR3 DNA reads TGTGCCAGTAGTATAAAGGGTGAAAAACTGTTTTTT. Translation gives CASSIKGEKLFF.

The chain is built from TRBV13 and TRBJ2-5; D perhaps matches TRBD2 (5 bases). Germline V gene data show CDR1 as PRHDT and CDR2 as FYEKMQ (reference sequence). Trimming left V 3 bases short and J 2 bases short, with 16 bases between. The CDR3 is made up of 16 amino acids. The CDR3 region is CASSFKVGAVQETQYF. The CDR3 DNA reads TGTGCCAGCAGCTTTAAGGTGGGAGCCGTTCAAGAGACCCAGTACTTC.

The chain couples TRBV19 to TRBJ2-1, with a possible D match to TRBD1 (6 bases). The CDR3 has 14 amino acids. Germline V lookup: CDR1 LNHDA, CDR2 SQIVND (reference sequence). The V and J ends lost 6 bases and 7 bases respectively, with 16 bases between them. CDR3 loop: CASSHTDSSNEQFF. The CDR3, as DNA: TGTGCCAGTAGCCACACGGACAGCTCTAATGAGCAGTTCTTC.

The chain carries TRBV5-6 and TRBJ2-5; D not certain. Trimming took 2 bases from V and 4 from J, leaving 9 bases between them. Germline loops: CDR1 SGHDT, CDR2 YYEEEE. The CDR3 length is 13 residues. This CDR3 is CASSFQDPETQYF. The CDR3 DNA sequence: TGTGCCAGCAGCTTTCAAGACCCAGAGACCCAGTACTTC.

The V call is TRBV6-1, the J call TRBJ2-1, with 9 bases fitting TRBD1. CDR1 is MNHNS, CDR2 SASEGT, per germline. The CDR3 spans 13 residues. With V trimmed by 7 bases and J by 8 bases, 6 bases remained unmatched. The chain's CDR3 is CASKGQGWDEQFF. DNA for the CDR3: TGTGCCAGCAAAGGACAGGGGTGGGATGAGCAGTTCTTC.

J is TRBJ1-3 and V is TRBV6-1; D may be TRBD1 (6 bases). Germline CDR1 reads MNHNS; CDR2 reads SASEGT. CDR3 size: 15 residues. Trimming shortened V by 3 bases and J by 1 base, and 10 bases separated the two germline ends. In DNA form, the CDR3 reads TGTGCCAGCAGTGACGGGGGGCTATCTGGAAACACCATATATTTT. It encodes CASSDGGLSGNTIYF.

The chain is built from TRBV5-3 and TRBJ2-5; D may be TRBD1 or TRBD2 (5 bases each). TRBV5-3 is given ORF status, its function remaining uncertain. Between the trimmed V and J ends, which lost 1 base and 0 bases, there was a span of 10 bases. The CDR3 has 15 amino acids. The CDR3 DNA reads TGTGCCAGAAGCTTGTCCGGGGCCGACCAAGAGACCCAGTACTTC. This codes for CARSLSGADQETQYF.

This chain connects TRBV7-8 to TRBJ2-1, with TRBD2 matching 7 bases. Germline V lookup: CDR1 SGHVS, CDR2 FQNEAQ. CDR3 length: 15 residues. Germline trimming cut 1 base from V and 4 bases from J; bases unmatched to any gene: 4. This chain's CDR3 is CASSLEEGGYNEQFF. CDR3 coding DNA: TGTGCCAGCAGCTTAGAGGAGGGAGGGTACAATGAGCAGTTCTTC.

The V call is TRBV5-6, the J call TRBJ2-5; TRBD1 agrees at 10 bases. After removal of 4 bases from V and 5 bases from J, the junction contained 8 bases not matched to a gene. Looked up from germline, CDR1 is SGHDT and CDR2 is YYEEEE. The CDR3 covers 15 residues. The CDR3 is CASSGTGQGMETQYF. CDR3 nucleotide sequence: TGTGCCAGCAGCGGGACGGGACAGGGGATGGAGACCCAGTACTTC. The whole variable domain, remainder taken from reference TRBV5-6 and TRBJ2-5, is DAGVTQSPTHLIKTRGQQVTLRCSPKSGHDTVSWYQQALGQGPQFIFQYYEEEERQRGNFPDRFSGHQFPNYSSELNVNALLLGDSALYLCASSGTGQGMETQYFGPGTRLLVL.

CDR3 region: CASSFGGGFSNQPQHF. CDR3 nucleotide sequence: TGTGCCAGCAGTTTCGGGGGGGGTTTTAGCAATCAGCCCCAGCATTTT. The gene calls are TRBV27 and TRBJ1-5, with D maybe TRBD1 (5 bases). CDR1 MNHEY and CDR2 SMNVEV come from the germline V gene (reference sequence). This CDR3 is built from 16 residues. Trimming took 3 bases from V and 0 from J, leaving 12 bases between them.